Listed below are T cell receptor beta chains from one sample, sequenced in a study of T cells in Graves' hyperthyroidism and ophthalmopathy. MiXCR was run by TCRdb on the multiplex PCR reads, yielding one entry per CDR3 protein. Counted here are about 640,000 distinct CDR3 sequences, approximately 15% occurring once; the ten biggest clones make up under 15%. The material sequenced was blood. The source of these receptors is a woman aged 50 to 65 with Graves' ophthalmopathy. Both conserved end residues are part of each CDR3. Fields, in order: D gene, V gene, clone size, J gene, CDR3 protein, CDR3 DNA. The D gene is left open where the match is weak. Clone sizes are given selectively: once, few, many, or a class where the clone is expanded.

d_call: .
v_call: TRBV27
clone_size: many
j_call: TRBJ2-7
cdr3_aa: CASQSSYEQYF
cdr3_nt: TGTGCCAGCCAAAGCTCCTACGAGCAGTACTTC

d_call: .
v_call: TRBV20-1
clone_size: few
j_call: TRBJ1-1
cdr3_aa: CSARLPAGDTEAFF
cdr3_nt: TGCAGTGCACGACTCCCGGCAGGAGACACTGAAGCTTTCTTT

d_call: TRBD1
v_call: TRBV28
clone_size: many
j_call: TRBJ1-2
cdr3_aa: CASSFPGGTNYGYTF
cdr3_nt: TGTGCCAGCAGTTTCCCAGGGGGAACCAACTATGGCTACACCTTC

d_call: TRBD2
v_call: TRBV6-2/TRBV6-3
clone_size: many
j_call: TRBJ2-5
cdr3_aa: CASSSLLADRQETQYF
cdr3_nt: TGTGCCAGCAGTTCGCTGCTAGCGGACCGCCAAGAGACCCAGTACTTC

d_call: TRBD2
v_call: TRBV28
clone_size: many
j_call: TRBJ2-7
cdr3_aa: CASSQAAVREVEQYF
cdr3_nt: TGTGCCAGCAGTCAAGCAGCAGTACGGGAGGTCGAGCAGTACTTC

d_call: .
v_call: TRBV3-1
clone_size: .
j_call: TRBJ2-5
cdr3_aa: CASRPEGTVLLETQYF
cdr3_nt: TGTGCCAGCCGCCCGGAGGGCACTGTCCTCCTGGAGACCCAGTACTTC

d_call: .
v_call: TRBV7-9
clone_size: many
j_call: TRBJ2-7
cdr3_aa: CASSLEAGGGHKQYF
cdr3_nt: TGTGCCAGCAGCTTAGAGGCTGGCGGAGGACATAAGCAGTACTTC

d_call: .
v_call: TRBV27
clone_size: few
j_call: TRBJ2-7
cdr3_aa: CASRSGGADYEQYF
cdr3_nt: TGTGCCAGCAGGTCGGGCGGGGCGGATTACGAGCAGTACTTC

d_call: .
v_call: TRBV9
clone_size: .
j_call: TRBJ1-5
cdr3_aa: CASSPTGLNQPQHF
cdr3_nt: TGTGCCAGCAGCCCTACAGGCCTCAATCAGCCCCAGCATTTT

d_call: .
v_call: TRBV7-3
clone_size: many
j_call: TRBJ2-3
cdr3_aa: CASSPGPARGTDTQYF
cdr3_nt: TGTGCCAGCAGCCCAGGCCCCGCTCGGGGCACAGATACGCAGTATTTT

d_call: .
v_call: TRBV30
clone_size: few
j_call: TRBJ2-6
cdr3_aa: CAWSAGGAGAGANVLTF
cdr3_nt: TGTGCCTGGAGTGCAGGGGGAGCGGGAGCTGGGGCCAACGTCCTGACTTTC

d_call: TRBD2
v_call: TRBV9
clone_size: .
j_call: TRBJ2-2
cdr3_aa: CASSVVGGSTGGIGGELFF
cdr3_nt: TGTGCCAGCAGCGTAGTAGGCGGGTCGACGGGAGGAATTGGCGGGGAGCTGTTTTTT

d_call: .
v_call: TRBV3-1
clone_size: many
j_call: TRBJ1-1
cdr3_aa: CASSQALTNRVMNTEAFF
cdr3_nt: TGTGCCAGCAGCCAAGCCCTTACTAACAGGGTCATGAACACTGAAGCTTTCTTT

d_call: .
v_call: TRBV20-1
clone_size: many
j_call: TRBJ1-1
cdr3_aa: CSARKTGRTEAFF
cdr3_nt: TGCAGTGCTAGAAAGACAGGACGCACTGAAGCTTTCTTT

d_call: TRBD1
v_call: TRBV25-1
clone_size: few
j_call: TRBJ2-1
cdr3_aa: CASNVRDRGNNEQFF
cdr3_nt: TGTGCCAGCAACGTCCGGGACAGGGGAAACAATGAGCAGTTCTTC